The present T cell receptor (beta chain) was sequenced within a study of CD4+ T cells in melanoma (dated 2022 in TCRdb). For the study in its entirety: Neoantigen-specific CD4+ T cells in human melanoma were investigated in the study.

Points on this clone: Its specific antigen is unknown. Base qualities are not provided; no much larger clone lies one nucleotide away.

Libraries were prepared through the immunoSEQ multiplex PCR assay. The clones in this table, taken by TCRdb from immuneACCESS, are in-frame only. Not every clone is retained; where verified, under half of the shortfall comes from an unresolved V gene, and the cause of the rest is unknown. The sample table shows tens of thousands of clones, and just under 80% are seen once. The top ten constitute roughly a tenth of the sample. Points the paper makes about the study in general: Neoantigen-specific CD4+ T cells were reported to be correlated with the function of CD8+ T cells, macrophages and B cells. Diverse differentiation states were reported to be shown by neoantigen-specific CD4+ T cells in melanoma.

The donors were melanoma patients. CDR1 and CDR2 were assigned from the germline V gene as MNHNS and SASEGT. The junction carries 11 bases between V and J, which are trimmed by 4 bases and 5 bases respectively. The CDR3, cysteine through phenylalanine, is 13 amino acids long. The only DNA kept is the CDR3, 39 bases in frame from the first base. This chain joins TRBV6-1 to TRBJ2-5; TRBD2 could be the D gene, as 5 bases match. This TCR derives from a human donor with melanoma. The CDR3 sequence is CASSATRTETQYF. The nucleotide sequence reads TGTGCCAGCAGTGCTACTAGAACGGAGACCCAGTACTTC.